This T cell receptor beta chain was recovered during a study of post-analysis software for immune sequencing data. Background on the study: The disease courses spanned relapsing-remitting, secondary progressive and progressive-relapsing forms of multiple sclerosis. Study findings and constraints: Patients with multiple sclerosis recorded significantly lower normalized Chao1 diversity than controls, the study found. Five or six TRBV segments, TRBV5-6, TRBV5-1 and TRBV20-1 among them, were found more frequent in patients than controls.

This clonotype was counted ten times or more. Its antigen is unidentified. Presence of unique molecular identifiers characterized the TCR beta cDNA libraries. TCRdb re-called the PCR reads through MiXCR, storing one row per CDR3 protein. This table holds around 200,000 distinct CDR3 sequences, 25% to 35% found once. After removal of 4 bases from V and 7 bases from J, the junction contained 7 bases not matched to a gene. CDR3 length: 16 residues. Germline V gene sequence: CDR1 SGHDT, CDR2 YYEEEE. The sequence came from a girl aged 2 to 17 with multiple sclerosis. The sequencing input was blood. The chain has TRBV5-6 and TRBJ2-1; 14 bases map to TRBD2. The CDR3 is CASSRLAGGGKNEQFF. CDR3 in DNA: TGTGCCAGCAGCCGACTAGCGGGAGGGGGAAAAAATGAGCAGTTCTTC.